Each of the 4 T cell receptor beta chains below was sequenced from the same sample in a study of shared clonotypes between healthy human individuals. CD8 cells classed as naive were CD45RO-negative and positively selected for CCR7, excluding terminally differentiated effector memory CD45RA+ cells. Assay: immunoSEQ multiplex PCR; the TCRdb copy retains only in-frame clones and omits some. The data show 1.5 million to 2.5 million clones, less than 95% seen once. Input material: naive CD8+ T cells sorted from blood. The source is a young man in good health.

To note about this clone: The identical CDR3 is also encoded by other nucleotide sequences in the sample. This rearrangement joins TRBV11-3 to TRBJ2-7; a possible D gene is TRBD2 (6 bases). Trimming pared 5 bases from V and 2 bases from J, leaving 10 bases between. The CDR3 runs to 13 residues. From germline, CDR1 is SGHNT and CDR2 YENEEA. CDR3 sequence: CASSPGLTYEQYF. The CDR3 DNA follows: TGTGCCAGCAGCCCGGGACTCACCTACGAGCAGTACTTC.

Remarks on this clone: With only one base between it and a far larger clone, this is likely a read error. This same CDR3 is encoded by further DNA sequences in the sample. The CDR3 sequence is CASSLQGNTGELFF. The CDR3 DNA is TGTGCCAGCAGCTTGCAGGGCAACACCGGGGAGCTGTTTTTT. The chain is built from TRBV5-6 and TRBJ2-2; a weak D match, TRBD1 (5 bases). This CDR3 comprises 14 residues. Trimming left V 1 base short and J 2 bases short, with 6 bases between. Germline CDR1 and CDR2: SGHDT and YYEEEE.

The chain employs TRBV7-9 and TRBJ2-1; D remains ambiguous. Trimming removed 3 bases at V and 7 bases at J, with 13 bases between. The germline gives CDR1 SEHNR, CDR2 FQNEAQ (reference sequence). CDR3 size: 14 residues. The CDR3 here is CASSFSALGNEQFF. The CDR3 DNA sequence: TGTGCCAGCAGCTTCTCCGCATTAGGGAATGAGCAGTTCTTC.

The V and J genes are TRBV19 and TRBJ2-7, with a possible D match to TRBD1 (6 bases). The CDR3 length is 14 residues. Per the germline V gene, CDR1 is LNHDA and CDR2 is SQIVND (reference sequence). V lost 3 bases and J lost 7, with 16 bases in between. The CDR3 sequence is CASSIGPETGEQYF. The CDR3 DNA reads as TGTGCCAGTAGTATCGGGCCAGAAACAGGGGAGCAGTACTTC. The whole variable domain, filled in from reference TRBV19 and TRBJ2-7, reads DGGITQSPKYLFRKEGQNVTLSCEQNLNHDAMYWYRQDPGQGLRLIYYSQIVNDFQKGDIAEGYSVSREKKESFPLTVTSAQKNPTAFYLCASSIGPETGEQYFGPGTRLTVT.